The following is a T cell receptor (beta chain) sequence with its context. This sample is part of a study of beta chain features in type 1 diabetes. Trimming at V came to 1 base and at J to 2 bases, leaving 2 bases not matched to a gene. The CDR3 covers 15 residues. Germline-derived CDR1 and CDR2 are MGHDK and SYGVNS. Of the isolated RNA, all was reverse transcribed, and so the sequenced material was expressed TCRB transcripts. Libraries were prepared by immunoSEQ multiplex PCR; TCRdb keeps only in-frame clonotypes and omits some of them. The data contain about 110,000 clones, approximately 37% of them singletons.

The chain is built from TRBV25-1 and TRBJ2-1; 7 nucleotides line up with TRBD1. The TCR originated in a woman aged 18-29 years in good health. Material: stem cell memory CD4+ T cells from blood. Here the CDR3 reads CASSESGTAYNEQFF. The CDR3 DNA is TGTGCCAGCAGTGAATCGGGGACAGCCTACAATGAGCAGTTCTTC.